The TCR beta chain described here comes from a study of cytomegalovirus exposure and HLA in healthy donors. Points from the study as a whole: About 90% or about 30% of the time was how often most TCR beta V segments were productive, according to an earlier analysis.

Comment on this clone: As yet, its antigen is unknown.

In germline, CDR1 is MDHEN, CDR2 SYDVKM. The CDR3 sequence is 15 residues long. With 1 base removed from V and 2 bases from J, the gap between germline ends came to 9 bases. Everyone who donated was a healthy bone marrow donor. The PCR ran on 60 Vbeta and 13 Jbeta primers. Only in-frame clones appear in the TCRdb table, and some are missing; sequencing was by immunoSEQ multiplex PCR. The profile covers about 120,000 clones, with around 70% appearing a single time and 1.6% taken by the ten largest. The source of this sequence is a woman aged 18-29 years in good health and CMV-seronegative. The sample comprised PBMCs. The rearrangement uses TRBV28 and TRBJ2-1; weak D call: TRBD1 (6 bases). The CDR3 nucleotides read TGTGCCAGCAGTTTATCCGGGACAACCTACAATGAGCAGTTCTTC. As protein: CASSLSGTTYNEQFF. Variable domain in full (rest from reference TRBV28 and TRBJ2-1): DVKVTQSSRYLVKRTGEKVFLECVQDMDHENMFWYRQDPGLGLRLIYFSYDVKMKEKGDIPEGYSVSREKKERFSLILESASTNQTSMYLCASSLSGTTYNEQFFGPGTRLTVL.